This TCR beta chain was documented in a study of shared clonotypes between healthy human individuals. Measured with immunoSEQ multiplex PCR; TCRdb has only the in-frame clones, and not every one. The sample yields about 2.4 million clones, approximately 93% seen once. The length of the CDR3 is 14 residues. Germline CDR1 is SEHNR and CDR2 is FQNEAQ (reference sequence). V shed 8 bases, J shed 0 bases, and the junction held 5 bases outside the gene matches. Sample: naive CD4+ T cells from PBMCs. Subset reported: CD45RA+ positively selected. The chain employs TRBV7-9 and TRBJ2-3, with 7 bases identical to TRBD2. The sequence came from a young man in good health. Some clones in this sample may be carry-over from other donors' samples. The CDR3 coding sequence is TGTGCCAGCCGGAGAGCGGGAAGCACAGATACGCAGTATTTT. Its translation: CASRRAGSTDTQYF.